Detailed here is one T cell receptor beta chain. What it binds is not known. Looked up from germline, CDR1 is SGHKS and CDR2 is YYEKEE (reference sequence). The CDR3 runs to 11 residues. V was pared by 4 bases and J by 3 bases, with 4 bases between. A marrow graft followed busulfan-fludarabine conditioning, with cyclophosphamide on days +3 and +4. The entry originates in a study of T cells after posttransplantation cyclophosphamide. Findings and caveats of the study: Tissue-infiltrating T cells from skin or gut overlapped little with blood T cells. Later blood repertoires were often dominated by clones from the donor CD8+ memory compartment.

The repertoire was sequenced with immunoSEQ multiplex PCR; TCRdb's copy has only in-frame clones and lacks some. Of 35,000 to 50,000 clones in the sample, roughly 87% were seen once. This sequence joins TRBV5-5 and TRBJ1-1; no definite D call. The sample was PBMCs, taken 60 to 65 days after allogeneic stem cell transplant with posttransplant cyclophosphamide. The receptor's source is a male patient aged 55-69 years who received an allogeneic stem cell transplant from a related donor and was CMV-positive. The T cells may come from the graft donor. The CDR3 sequence: CASSLDTEAFF. In nucleotides, the CDR3 is TGTGCCAGCAGCCTTGACACTGAAGCTTTCTTT.